This passage covers 27 T cell receptor beta chains from one sample sequenced in a study of beta chain features in type 1 diabetes. What was sequenced were expressed TCRB transcripts, since all of the isolated RNA had been reverse transcribed. Method: immunoSEQ multiplex PCR; TCRdb's copy keeps in-frame clones and lacks some. The profile shows 860,000 or so clones, under 20% of them singletons. Sequencing used naive CD4+ T cells from blood. These receptor sequences come from a woman aged 18 to 35 in good health.

The CDR3 region is CASSLVGAGSTYEQYF. The CDR3 nucleotides read TGTGCCAGCAGCTTAGTAGGGGCGGGCTCGACCTACGAGCAGTACTTC. The chain links TRBV7-2 to TRBJ2-7; D possibly matches TRBD1 or TRBD2 (5 bases each). The CDR3 extends over 16 amino acids. Germline V gene lookup returns CDR1 SGHTA and CDR2 FQGNSA. Trimming removed 1 base from V and 2 bases from J, with 15 bases in between.

This clone was detected only a few times. The same CDR3 arises from other DNA sequences in this sample as well. The chain uses TRBV5-1 and TRBJ2-5; TRBD1 might be the D (6 bases). Germline values: CDR1 SGHRS, CDR2 YFSETQ. The V end lost 0 bases, the J end lost 0 bases, and 9 bases lay between the germline ends. This CDR3 has 15 residues. CDR3 coding DNA: TGCGCCAGCAGCTTGGGAACAGGGTACCAAGAGACCCAGTACTTC. It yields the protein CASSLGTGYQETQYF.

A few counts support this clone. V usage is TRBV5-4 and J usage is TRBJ2-3, with D uncertain. CDR1 SGHNT and CDR2 YYREEE come from the germline V gene (reference sequence). This CDR3 is 12 amino acids long. V was cut by 5 bases and J by 6 bases, with 10 bases left in between. This CDR3 reads CASRADGDTQYF. CDR3 coding DNA: TGTGCCAGCAGGGCCGACGGGGATACGCAGTATTTT. The whole variable domain, filled in from reference TRBV5-4 and TRBJ2-3, reads ETGVTQSPTHLIKTRGQQVTLRCSSQSGHNTVSWYQQALGQGPQFIFQYYREEENGRGNFPPRFSGLQFPNYSSELNVNALELDDSALYLCASRADGDTQYFGPGTRLTVL.

This clone occurred many times. This chain links TRBV23-1 with TRBJ2-3; 9 bases agree with TRBD1. TRBV23-1 carries the ORF label, with uncertain function. Trimming cost V 6 bases and J 13 bases; bases outside gene matches: 14. CDR3 length: 14 amino acids. For the CDR3, the DNA is TGCGCCAGCAGCCGGGACAGGGATCTCCGGGTTGAGTATTTT. Protein product: CASSRDRDLRVEYF.

The J gene is TRBJ2-3, the V gene TRBV5-1; no definite D call. This CDR3 is 14 amino acids long. Between the trimmed V and J ends, which lost 0 bases and 2 bases, there was a span of 7 bases. The germline V gene has CDR1 SGHRS and CDR2 YFSETQ. The DNA for the CDR3 is TGCGCCAGCAGCTTGGGGCGAGACACAGATACGCAGTATTTT. Translated, it gives CASSLGRDTDTQYF.

The chain links TRBV4-3 to TRBJ2-2; TRBD2 agrees at 8 bases. This CDR3 spans 14 amino acids. V dropped 6 bases and J dropped 4; count of bases not matched to a gene: 4. Germline CDR1 LGHNA, CDR2 YSLEER. The CDR3 DNA follows: TGCGCCAGCAGGGAACGGGGGGGCACCGGGGAGCTGTTTTTT. It codes for CASRERGGTGELFF.

V usage is TRBV18 and J usage is TRBJ2-3; D is unclear. Germline CDR1 reads KGHSH; CDR2 reads LQKENI. V lost 0 bases and J lost 2, with 6 bases in between. The CDR3 has 14 amino acids. The CDR3 loop is CASSPPRPTDTQYF. CDR3 in DNA: TGTGCCAGCTCACCACCGCGGCCCACAGATACGCAGTATTTT. Using reference TRBV18 and TRBJ2-3 for the parts outside the CDR3, the full variable domain is NAGVMQNPRHLVRRRGQEARLRCSPMKGHSHVYWYRQLPEEGLKFMVYLQKENIIDESGMPKERFSAEFPKEGPSILRIQQVVRGDSAAYFCASSPPRPTDTQYFGPGTRLTVL.

This clone was seen a handful of times. The chain links TRBV7-9 to TRBJ2-1, with 9 bases identical to TRBD1. This CDR3 spans 16 amino acids. V shed 2 bases, J shed 1 base, and the junction held 3 bases outside the gene matches. Germline assignment: CDR1 SEHNR and CDR2 FQNEAQ (reference sequence). The CDR3 DNA reads TGTGCCAGCAGCTTAATGACAGGGGGTTCCTACAATGAGCAGTTCTTC. Its protein is CASSLMTGGSYNEQFF.

This clone appeared many times. The J gene is TRBJ1-1, the V gene TRBV14; D not certain. This CDR3 contains 14 residues. The germline gives CDR1 SGHDN, CDR2 FVKESK. V lost 4 bases, J lost 5 bases, and 14 bases lay in between. CDR3 sequence: CASSRWQKVTEAFF. The CDR3, as DNA: TGTGCCAGCAGCCGATGGCAGAAGGTGACTGAAGCTTTCTTT. The whole variable domain, remainder taken from reference TRBV14 and TRBJ1-1, is EAGVTQFPSHSVIEKGQTVTLRCDPISGHDNLYWYRRVMGKEIKFLLHFVKESKQDESGMPNNRFLAERTGGTYSTLKVQPAELEDSGVYFCASSRWQKVTEAFFGQGTRLTVV.

The gene calls are TRBV10-3 and TRBJ2-7, with 11 bases lining up with TRBD1. CDR3 length: 14 amino acids. CDR1 is ENHRY, CDR2 SYGVKD, per germline. J lost 6 bases, V lost 10 bases, and 11 bases had no gene match. The chain's CDR3 is CATFRGQGASEQYF. CDR3 in DNA: TGTGCCACCTTCAGAGGACAGGGGGCTTCCGAGCAGTACTTC.

The sample holds a few counts of this clone. This chain links TRBV2 with TRBJ2-1; D possibly corresponds to TRBD1 (5 bases). Trimming stripped 5 bases from V and 0 bases from J, with 17 bases between. The germline gives CDR1 SNHLY, CDR2 FYNNEI. The CDR3 extends over 17 amino acids. CDR3 in DNA: TGTGCCAGCAGTTACGCAGGGCTTCTAAGCTCCTACAATGAGCAGTTCTTC. Protein product: CASSYAGLLSSYNEQFF.

The table lists this clone with a few counts. The rearrangement joins TRBV7-3 to TRBJ1-2; 7 bases are shared with TRBD1. Trimming cost V 5 bases and J 4 bases; bases outside gene matches: 1. Germline loops: CDR1 SGHTA, CDR2 FQGTGA. This CDR3 comprises 12 residues. The chain's CDR3 is CASSGTAYGYTF. In DNA, the CDR3 is TGTGCCAGCAGCGGGACAGCCTATGGCTACACCTTC.

This clone was picked up a small number of times. The chain uses TRBV4-3 and TRBJ2-1; 10 nucleotides match TRBD2. The CDR3 is 16 residues long. V gave up 0 bases and J gave up 7 bases; unmatched junction bases: 6. Germline-derived CDR1 and CDR2 are LGHNA and YSLEER. The CDR3 region has the DNA TGCGCCAGCAGCCAAGACACTAGCGGGACATGGAATGAGCAGTTCTTC. Translation: CASSQDTSGTWNEQFF.

The sample holds a few counts of this clone. This sequence joins TRBV19 and TRBJ1-5; D is uncertain. The length of the CDR3 is 15 residues. CDR1 is LNHDA, CDR2 SQIVND, per germline (reference sequence). V was shortened by 3 bases and J by 1 base, with 10 bases between the two germline ends. CDR3 in amino acids: CASSITAASNQPQHF. CDR3 DNA sequence: TGTGCCAGTAGTATCACGGCAGCGAGCAATCAGCCCCAGCATTTT. The full variable domain, rest sourced from reference TRBV19 and TRBJ1-5, is DGGITQSPKYLFRKEGQNVTLSCEQNLNHDAMYWYRQDPGQGLRLIYYSQIVNDFQKGDIAEGYSVSREKKESFPLTVTSAQKNPTAFYLCASSITAASNQPQHFGDGTRLSIL.

The rearrangement uses TRBV19 and TRBJ2-7, with D possibly matching TRBD2 (6 bases). The length of the CDR3 is 13 residues. CDR1 is LNHDA, CDR2 SQIVND, per germline (reference sequence). Deletions cut 5 bases from V and 5 bases from J, with 13 bases between. This CDR3 is CASSSGSSDEQYF. CDR3 bases: TGTGCCAGTAGTTCCGGGTCTAGCGACGAGCAGTACTTC.

This clone occurred a few times. The chain couples TRBV12-5 to TRBJ2-1; D tentatively reads TRBD1 or TRBD2 (6 bases each). Per germline, CDR1 LGHNT and CDR2 FRNRAP. CDR3 length equals 17 residues. V was pared by 6 bases and J by 2 bases, with 20 bases between. CDR3 sequence (DNA): TGTGCTAGTGGCAGGGGAAATCAGGGAGGCCCCTACAATGAGCAGTTCTTC. Translated: CASGRGNQGGPYNEQFF.

The V and J genes are TRBV5-1 and TRBJ2-4, with 9 bases matching TRBD1. There are 16 residues in the CDR3. V shed 7 bases, J shed 6 bases, and the junction held 14 bases outside the gene matches. Germline V gives CDR1 SGHRS, CDR2 YFSETQ. The CDR3 sequence: CASSTGGEEVGNIQYF. In nucleotides, the CDR3 is TGCGCCAGCTCGACAGGGGGTGAGGAGGTAGGAAACATTCAGTACTTC. The variable domain in full, completed from reference TRBV5-1 and TRBJ2-4, reads KAGVTQTPRYLIKTRGQQVTLSCSPISGHRSVSWYQQTPGQGLQFLFEYFSETQRNKGNFPGRFSGRQFSNSRSEMNVSTLELGDSALYLCASSTGGEEVGNIQYFGAGTRLSVL.

V is TRBV28 and J is TRBJ2-7, with TRBD2 matching 11 bases. The CDR3 has 16 residues. The junction had 7 bases not matched to a gene; V was cut back by 5 bases and J by 1 base. The germline V gene has CDR1 MDHEN and CDR2 SYDVKM. The CDR3 is CASSTKSSGRSYEQYF. The CDR3, as DNA: TGTGCCAGCAGTACTAAGTCTAGCGGGAGGTCCTACGAGCAGTACTTC. Combining the CDR3 with reference TRBV28 and TRBJ2-7 gives the whole variable domain DVKVTQSSRYLVKRTGEKVFLECVQDMDHENMFWYRQDPGLGLRLIYFSYDVKMKEKGDIPEGYSVSREKKERFSLILESASTNQTSMYLCASSTKSSGRSYEQYFGPGTRLTVT.

The rearrangement joins TRBV7-2 to TRBJ2-5, with TRBD2 matching 9 bases. This CDR3 is 19 amino acids long. Germline V lookup: CDR1 SGHTA, CDR2 FQGNSA. V dropped 6 bases and J dropped 1; count of bases not matched to a gene: 18. In nucleotides, the CDR3 is TGTGCCAGCAGTCAATCGGGGCTAGCGGGATTGAGGATCCAAGAGACCCAGTACTTC. Translated: CASSQSGLAGLRIQETQYF.

In its sample, this clone was seen a few times. This chain uses TRBV7-8 with TRBJ2-7; 13 bases line up with TRBD2. Looked up from germline, CDR1 is SGHVS and CDR2 is FQNEAQ. V lost 4 bases and J lost 5; bases outside the gene matches: 8. CDR3 length equals 16 residues. The CDR3, as DNA: TGTGCCAGCAGCTCAGAACGGACTAGCGGGAGCAACGAGCAGTACTTC. It encodes CASSSERTSGSNEQYF.

The V gene is TRBV6-4, the J gene TRBJ2-7; the match to TRBD2 covers 11 bases. CDR3 length equals 19 residues. Germline CDR1 MRHNA, CDR2 SNTAGT. The ends lost 7 bases at V and 3 bases at J; junction bases unmatched: 20. CDR3 nucleotides: TGTGCCAGCAAAAACTTCCCGACTAGCGGGGCCTGTGTCCTCTACGAGCAGTACTTC. Protein sequence: CASKNFPTSGACVLYEQYF.

This clone was observed many times. The chain employs TRBV5-4 and TRBJ2-1; 9 bases are shared with TRBD1. Germline V gene data show CDR1 as SGHNT and CDR2 as YYREEE (reference sequence). CDR3 length: 14 residues. V shed 3 bases and J 7 bases; nucleotides not matched to a gene: 5. The CDR3 is CASSYRDRDNEQFF. For the CDR3, the DNA is TGTGCCAGCAGCTACCGGGACAGGGATAATGAGCAGTTCTTC. The whole variable domain, filled in from reference TRBV5-4 and TRBJ2-1, reads ETGVTQSPTHLIKTRGQQVTLRCSSQSGHNTVSWYQQALGQGPQFIFQYYREEENGRGNFPPRFSGLQFPNYSSELNVNALELDDSALYLCASSYRDRDNEQFFGPGTRLTVL.

This clone was observed a handful of times. The chain is built from TRBV5-1 and TRBJ2-2, with D possibly TRBD2 on 5 matching bases. Trimming removed 2 bases from V and 6 bases from J, with 14 bases in between. CDR1 is SGHRS, CDR2 YFSETQ, per germline. This CDR3 contains 15 residues. CDR3 loop: CASSFSLTGAGELFF. CDR3 DNA sequence: TGCGCCAGCAGCTTTAGTCTTACCGGGGCCGGGGAGCTGTTTTTT.

A note on this clone: The junction and the germline gene differ at one end; a read error may be behind it. The chain joins TRBV7-2 to TRBJ2-1, with 9 bases lining up with TRBD2. From germline, CDR1 is SGHTA and CDR2 FQGNSA. This CDR3 has 15 amino acids. The CDR3 region is CASSLAGTTGNEQFF. The CDR3 DNA sequence: TGTGCCAGCAGCCTAGCGGGGACCACAGGCAATGAGCAGTTCTTC.

The sample holds a few counts of this clone. The V gene is TRBV13, the J gene TRBJ2-7; the D is unclear. This CDR3 comprises 12 residues. Germline-derived CDR1 and CDR2 are PRHDT and FYEKMQ (reference sequence). Trimming cost V 5 bases and J 6 bases, with 11 bases left between them. The CDR3 is CASSLRPGEQYF. The DNA of the CDR3 is TGTGCCAGCAGCCTTAGGCCGGGCGAGCAGTACTTC. Full variable domain (remainder filled in from reference TRBV13 and TRBJ2-7): AAGVIQSPRHLIKEKRETATLKCYPIPRHDTVYWYQQGPGQDPQFLISFYEKMQSDKGSIPDRFSAQQFSDYHSELNMSSLELGDSALYFCASSLRPGEQYFGPGTRLTVT.

This clone has a handful of counts. This same CDR3 is encoded by further DNA sequences in the sample. The chain is built from TRBV7-2 and TRBJ2-7, with D hard to call. Germline loops: CDR1 SGHTA, CDR2 FQGNSA. Trimming shortened V by 1 base and J by 0 bases, and 4 bases separated the two germline ends. This CDR3 region has 13 residues. Here the CDR3 reads CASSLDYSYEQYF. The CDR3 region has the DNA TGTGCCAGCAGCTTAGACTACTCCTACGAGCAGTACTTC.

The chain recombines TRBV28 with TRBJ2-2; 8 bases match TRBD2. CDR1 and CDR2 (germline): MDHEN, SYDVKM. The CDR3 is made up of 18 amino acids. The V segment lost 3 bases and the J segment 6 bases; nucleotides outside the gene matches: 15. The CDR3 DNA reads as TGTGCCAGCAGTTTCCAGAGGAGCGGGGGAGCGGGAGCCGGGGAGCTGTTTTTT. Amino acid sequence: CASSFQRSGGAGAGELFF. Full variable domain (missing parts from reference TRBV28 and TRBJ2-2): DVKVTQSSRYLVKRTGEKVFLECVQDMDHENMFWYRQDPGLGLRLIYFSYDVKMKEKGDIPEGYSVSREKKERFSLILESASTNQTSMYLCASSFQRSGGAGAGELFFGEGSRLTVL.